The clone carrying this T cell receptor (beta chain) was detected once. What it binds is not known. TCRdb's copy holds only in-frame clones and misses some; the assay was immunoSEQ multiplex PCR. The table shows a few hundred thousand clones, with roughly 70% occurring only once. The CDR3 is 13 residues long. The germline CDR1 and CDR2 sequences are MNHNY and SVGAGI (reference sequence). The V segment lost 8 bases and the J segment 3 bases; nucleotides outside the gene matches: 7. The source of the sample is a study of cytotoxic CD8 clonotypes in ibrutinib-treated CLL. Whole-study context: Response specimens were obtained following a median treatment duration of about 12 months, with a range of 6 to 36.

Overall study results and limits: Sampling times differed between sustained-remission and progressing patients. Higher circulating CD8+ T-cell counts strongly accompanied higher baseline clonality, above age-matched healthy donors. Whereas clonality rose at ibrutinib response, it declined toward baseline at progression.

V usage is TRBV6-6 and J usage is TRBJ2-7; 7 nucleotides match TRBD2. The origin of this receptor is a human donor with chronic lymphocytic leukemia. The sample was PBMCs, taken after 24 months of ibrutinib treatment. CDR3 nucleotides: TGTGCCAGCGGAGGCGGGAGTAGCTACGAGCAGTACTTC. Translation gives CASGGGSSYEQYF.